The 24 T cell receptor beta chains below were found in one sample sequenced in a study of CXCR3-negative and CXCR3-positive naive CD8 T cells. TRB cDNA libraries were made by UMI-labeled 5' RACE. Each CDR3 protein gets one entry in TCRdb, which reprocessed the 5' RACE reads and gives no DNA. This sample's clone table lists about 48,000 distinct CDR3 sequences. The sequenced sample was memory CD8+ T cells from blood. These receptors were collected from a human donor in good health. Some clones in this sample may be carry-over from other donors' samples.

The CDR3 protein is CPSRARTENTEAFF. The chain couples TRBV6-6 to TRBJ1-1; TCRdb outputs TRBD1, but without DNA this stays unchecked. Germline CDR1 reads MNHNY; CDR2 reads SVGAGI (reference sequence). The CDR3 length is 14 residues.

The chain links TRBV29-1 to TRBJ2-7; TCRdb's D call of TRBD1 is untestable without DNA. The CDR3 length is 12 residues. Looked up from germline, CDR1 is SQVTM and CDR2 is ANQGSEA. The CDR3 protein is CSGGTGSYEQYF.

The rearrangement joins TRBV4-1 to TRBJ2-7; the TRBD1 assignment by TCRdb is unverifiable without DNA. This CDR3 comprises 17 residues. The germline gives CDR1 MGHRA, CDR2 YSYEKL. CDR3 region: CASSQVVDRGSLNEQYF.

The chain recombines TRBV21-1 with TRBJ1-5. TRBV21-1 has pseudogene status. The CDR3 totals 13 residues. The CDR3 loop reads CASSNRLGQPQHF.

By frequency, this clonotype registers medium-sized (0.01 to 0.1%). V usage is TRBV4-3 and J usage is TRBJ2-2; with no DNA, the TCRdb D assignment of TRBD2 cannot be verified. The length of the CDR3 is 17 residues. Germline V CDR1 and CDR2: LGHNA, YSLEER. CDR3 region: CASSQGTSGGDTGELFF.

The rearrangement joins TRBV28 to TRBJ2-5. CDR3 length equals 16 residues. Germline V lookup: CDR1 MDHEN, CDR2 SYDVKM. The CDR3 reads CASSLNRYQRQETQYF.

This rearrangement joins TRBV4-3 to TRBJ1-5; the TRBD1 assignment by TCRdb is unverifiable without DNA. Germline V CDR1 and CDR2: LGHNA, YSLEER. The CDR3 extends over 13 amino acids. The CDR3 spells CASSQTVSQPQHF.

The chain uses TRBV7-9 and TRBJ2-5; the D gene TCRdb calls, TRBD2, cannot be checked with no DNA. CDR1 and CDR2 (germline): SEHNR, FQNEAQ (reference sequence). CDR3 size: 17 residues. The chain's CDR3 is CASSLEGVLAPQETQYF.

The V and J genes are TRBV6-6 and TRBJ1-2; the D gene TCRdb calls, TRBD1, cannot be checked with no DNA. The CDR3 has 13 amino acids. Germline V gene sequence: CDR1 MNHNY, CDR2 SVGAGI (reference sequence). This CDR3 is CASSYAGGSGYTF.

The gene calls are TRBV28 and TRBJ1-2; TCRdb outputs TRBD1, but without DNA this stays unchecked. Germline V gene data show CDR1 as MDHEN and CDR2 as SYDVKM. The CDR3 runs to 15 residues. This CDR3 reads CASSFAGTANYGYTF.

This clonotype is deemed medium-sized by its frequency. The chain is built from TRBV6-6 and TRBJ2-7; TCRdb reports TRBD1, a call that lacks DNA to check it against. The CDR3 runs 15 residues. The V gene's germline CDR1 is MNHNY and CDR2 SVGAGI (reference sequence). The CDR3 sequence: CASSPHTGRPYEQYF.

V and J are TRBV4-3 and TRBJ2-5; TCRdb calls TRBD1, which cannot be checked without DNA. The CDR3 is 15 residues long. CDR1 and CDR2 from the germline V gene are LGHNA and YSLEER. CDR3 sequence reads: CASSQDRRGQETQYF.

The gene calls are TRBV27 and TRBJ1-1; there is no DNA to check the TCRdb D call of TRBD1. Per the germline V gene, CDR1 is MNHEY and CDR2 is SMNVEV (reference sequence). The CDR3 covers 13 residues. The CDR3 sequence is CASSYYRAGEAFF.

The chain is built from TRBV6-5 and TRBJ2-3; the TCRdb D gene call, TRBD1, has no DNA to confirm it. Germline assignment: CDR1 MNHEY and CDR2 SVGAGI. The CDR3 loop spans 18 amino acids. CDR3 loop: CASSTTEPDRGVIDTQYF.

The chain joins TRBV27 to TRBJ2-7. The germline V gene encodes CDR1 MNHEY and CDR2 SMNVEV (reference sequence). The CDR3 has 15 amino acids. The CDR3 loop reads CASSLSAGESYEQYF.

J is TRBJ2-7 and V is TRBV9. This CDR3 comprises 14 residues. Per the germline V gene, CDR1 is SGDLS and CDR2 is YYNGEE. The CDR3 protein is CASSVGTQNYEQYF.

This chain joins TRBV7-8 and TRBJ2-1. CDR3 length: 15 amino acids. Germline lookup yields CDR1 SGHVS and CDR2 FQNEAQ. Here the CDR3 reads CASSLASSSYNEQFF.

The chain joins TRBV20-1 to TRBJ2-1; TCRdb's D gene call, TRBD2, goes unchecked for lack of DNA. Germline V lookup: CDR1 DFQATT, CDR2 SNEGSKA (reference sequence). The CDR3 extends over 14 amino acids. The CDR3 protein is CSARFRGSDNEQFF.

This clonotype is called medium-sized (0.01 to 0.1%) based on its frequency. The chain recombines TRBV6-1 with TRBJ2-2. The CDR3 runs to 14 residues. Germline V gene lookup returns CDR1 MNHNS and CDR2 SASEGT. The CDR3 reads CASSDSGDTGELFF.

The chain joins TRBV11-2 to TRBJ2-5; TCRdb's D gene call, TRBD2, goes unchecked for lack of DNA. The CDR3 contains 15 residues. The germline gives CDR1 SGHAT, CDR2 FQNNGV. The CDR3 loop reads CASSLGGGEKETQYF. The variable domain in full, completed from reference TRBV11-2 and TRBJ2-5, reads EAGVAQSPRYKIIEKRQSVAFWCNPISGHATLYWYQQILGQGPKLLIQFQNNGVVDDSQLPKDRFSAERLKGVDSTLKIQPAKLEDSAVYLCASSLGGGEKETQYFGPGTRLLVL.

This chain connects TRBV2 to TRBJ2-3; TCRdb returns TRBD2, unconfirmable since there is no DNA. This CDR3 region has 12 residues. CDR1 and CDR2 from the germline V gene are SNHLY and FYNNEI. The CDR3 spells CASPSNRDTQYF.

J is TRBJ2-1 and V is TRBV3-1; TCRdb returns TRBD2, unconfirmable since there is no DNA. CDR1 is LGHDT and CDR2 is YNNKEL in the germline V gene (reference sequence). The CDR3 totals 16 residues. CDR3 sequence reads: CASSQHWTSGGNEQFF.

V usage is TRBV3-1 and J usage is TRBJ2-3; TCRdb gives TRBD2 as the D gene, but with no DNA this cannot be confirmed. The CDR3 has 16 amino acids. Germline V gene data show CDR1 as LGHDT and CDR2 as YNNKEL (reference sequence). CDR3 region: CASSHGLAGPTDTQYF.

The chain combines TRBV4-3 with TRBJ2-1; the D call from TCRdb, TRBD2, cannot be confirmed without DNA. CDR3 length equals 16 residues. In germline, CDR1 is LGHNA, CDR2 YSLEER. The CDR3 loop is CASSSTLRSSYNEQFF.